This T cell receptor (beta chain) was sequenced during a study of neurological immune-mediated disorders. About the study: The multiple sclerosis group of roughly 34 included 31 relapsing-remitting and 3 secondary progressive patients.

This sample's time point: longitudinal time-point 3. Unsorted libraries were generated from 2 million PBMCs. These cells had been stored in RNAlater at -80 C. CDR1 and CDR2 (germline): DFQATT, SNEGSKA (reference sequence). The CDR3 length is 13 residues. V lost 6 bases and J 4 bases, leaving 14 bases between the germline ends. Template-switch 5'RACE cDNA synthesis added a 10-nucleotide unique molecular identifier. TCRdb used MiXCR to reprocess the 5' RACE reads, holding one entry per CDR3 protein. This sample yields tens of thousands of distinct CDR3 sequences, of which roughly 4.5% are seen a single time; around 5% belongs to the top ten. General observations from the study: No expanded-clone CDR3 amino acid sequence recurred across subjects, suggesting private TCR-beta repertoires.

On this clonotype itself: The antigen is undetermined.

The rearrangement links TRBV20-1 to TRBJ2-3; D gene uncertain. This TCR was recovered from a woman in her sixties or seventies with multiple sclerosis. The specimen sequenced was PBMCs. CDR3 protein: CSAPSTRADTQYF. The DNA for the CDR3 is TGCAGTGCCCCCAGCACCCGGGCAGATACGCAGTATTTT.